This T cell receptor beta chain was captured in a study of T cell responses to AZD1222 COVID-19 vaccine. Germline assignment: CDR1 LNHNV and CDR2 YYDKDF (reference sequence). The CDR3 is 16 amino acids. Trimming removed 3 bases from V and 0 bases from J, with 12 bases in between. Remarks on this clone: Its antigen is unidentified.

Study results and caveats: Just five to seven people given AZD1222 tested seropositive at baseline. Dominant CD4 TCR responses targeted spike regions 160-218 and 743-854.

Method: immunoSEQ multiplex PCR; TCRdb's copy keeps in-frame clones and lacks some. The table lists around 110,000 clones, roughly 87% of them singletons. This TCR was sampled from an adult in good health. The sample consisted of peripheral blood, taken on day 0 of AZD1222 vaccination. The chain recombines TRBV15 with TRBJ1-3; D remains ambiguous. DNA for the CDR3: TGTGCCACCAGCAGGGAGCCCTTTAGCTCTGGAAACACCATATATTTT. It is translated as CATSREPFSSGNTIYF.